This T cell receptor beta chain was captured in a study of response to subunit inactivated influenza vaccine (dated by TCRdb to 2017 to 2018). With respect to the entire study: Deep quantitative profiling of the T cell receptor repertoire was used in the study to follow responses to a trivalent subunit inactivated influenza vaccine. General conclusions and limits of the study: The authors suggested that each seasonal influenza vaccination may recruit only a limited number of new T cells.

The library was built by means of RT-PCR. Sequencing took place on an Illumina HiSeq 2500. The raw public reads went through TCRdb reprocessing: fastp at Q25, MiXCR clone calling, in-frame beta chains kept. One record per CDR3 amino acid sequence lists the most common genes and DNA. The sample has fewer than 600,000 distinct CDR3 sequences on record, approximately 6.9% of them singletons. The ten largest clones take up approximately 14% of the sample. A word on this clonotype: Its antigen is still unknown. Base qualities are not at hand, and no much larger clone is one base apart.

The source was PBMCs from blood, collected less than 30 months after vaccination. This TCR was sampled from a man aged 50 to 69 who received an inactivated influenza vaccine. Donor details come from another sample of the same person, matched by shared clones.

The CDR3 protein: CSVRSGNSYEQYF. The DNA reads TGCAGTGTCCGGTCGGGGAATTCCTACGAGCAGTACTTC. This chain joins TRBV20-1 to TRBJ2-7; TRBD2 is possibly the D segment (5 matching bases). From its cysteine to its phenylalanine, the CDR3 spans 13 amino acids. Kept here is only the CDR3 DNA, which spans 39 bases and is read in frame from base 1. The germline V gene (reference sequence) provides CDR1 DFQATT and CDR2 SNEGSKA. V loses 7 bases of germline sequence and J loses 1 base, and the interval between the two ends is 14 bases.